The 7 T cell receptor beta chains below come from one sample, sequenced in a study of cytotoxic CD8 clonotypes in ibrutinib-treated CLL. Repertoires were generated with immunoSEQ multiplex PCR, while TCRdb's copy carries only in-frame clones and drops some. The profile shows 250,000 to 350,000 clones, approximately 79% of them singletons. The sample was PBMCs, taken at disease progression, from a patient treated with ibrutinib. The source of these receptors is a human donor with chronic lymphocytic leukemia.

V gene TRBV7-9 combines with J gene TRBJ2-4, with D perhaps TRBD2 (7 bases). V was clipped by 5 bases and J by 0 bases, with 11 bases between them. Germline CDR1 reads SEHNR; CDR2 reads FQNEAQ (reference sequence). This CDR3 region has 15 residues. In DNA, the CDR3 is TGTGCCAGCAGCCGCGGGGGCTCAGCCAAAAACATTCAGTACTTC. This sequence encodes CASSRGGSAKNIQYF.

This clone was found a few times. The V and J genes are TRBV6-5 and TRBJ2-7; 9 bases align to TRBD2. Trimming took 0 bases from V and 7 from J; bases not matched to a gene: 7. This CDR3 comprises 15 residues. Germline CDR1 reads MNHEY; CDR2 reads SVGAGI. For the CDR3, the DNA is TGTGCCAGCAGTTACTCGCCTAGCGGGATGTGGGAGCAGTACTTC. It specifies CASSYSPSGMWEQYF.

The rearrangement uses TRBV4-1 and TRBJ2-7; D call uncertain. CDR3 size: 14 residues. V was pared by 0 bases and J by 7 bases, with 13 bases between. Germline CDR1 and CDR2: MGHRA and YSYEKL. CDR3 in DNA: TGCGCCAGCAGCCAAGATCTGGCAGGTGGTGAGCAGTACTTC. This sequence encodes CASSQDLAGGEQYF.

This clone was found a few times. V is TRBV2 and J is TRBJ2-7; D uncertain. This CDR3 has 11 residues. The ends were cut back, 5 bases at V and 2 bases at J, with 4 bases in the middle. CDR1 SNHLY and CDR2 FYNNEI come from the germline V gene. CDR3 DNA: TGTGCCAGCAGTTTCACCTACGAGCAGTACTTC. As protein: CASSFTYEQYF.

This chain uses TRBV19 with TRBJ2-1, with TRBD2 matching over 7 bases. The length of the CDR3 is 12 residues. V gave up 2 bases and J gave up 12 bases; unmatched junction bases: 4. Germline V gives CDR1 LNHDA, CDR2 SQIVND (reference sequence). The CDR3 sequence is CASSIPGGWQFF. CDR3 sequence (DNA): TGTGCCAGTAGTATACCGGGGGGTTGGCAGTTCTTC.

Points on this clone: The same CDR3 is also encoded by other DNA sequences in this sample. The V gene is TRBV5-1, the J gene TRBJ2-7; weak D call: TRBD2 (7 bases). The germline CDR1 and CDR2 sequences are SGHRS and YFSETQ. V dropped 1 base and J dropped 2 bases, with 10 bases sitting between them. The CDR3 has 14 amino acids. In DNA, the CDR3 is TGCGCCAGCAGCTTGCGGGGGGCAACCTACGAGCAGTACTTC. It encodes CASSLRGATYEQYF.

The V and J genes are TRBV6-1 and TRBJ1-5; no clear D. Germline V gene data show CDR1 as MNHNS and CDR2 as SASEGT. The CDR3 consists of 15 residues. Trimming took off 5 bases at V and 5 bases at J, with 16 bases between the two ends. The CDR3 here is CASSIQTWSDQPQHF. DNA of the CDR3: TGTGCCAGCAGTATTCAGACATGGTCGGATCAGCCCCAGCATTTT.